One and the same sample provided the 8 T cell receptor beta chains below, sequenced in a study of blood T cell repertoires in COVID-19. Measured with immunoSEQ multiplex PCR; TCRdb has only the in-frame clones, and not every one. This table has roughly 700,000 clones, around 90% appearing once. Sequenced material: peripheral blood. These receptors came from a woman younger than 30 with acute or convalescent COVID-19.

CDR3 residues: CASSSISGGNTGELFF. In nucleotides, the CDR3 is TGCGCCAGCAGCTCCATCAGCGGGGGGAACACCGGGGAGCTGTTTTTT. The chain employs TRBV5-1 and TRBJ2-2; 8 positions agree with TRBD2. With V trimmed by 3 bases and J by 1 base, 5 bases remained unmatched. Germline V CDR1 and CDR2: SGHRS, YFSETQ. This CDR3 contains 16 residues.

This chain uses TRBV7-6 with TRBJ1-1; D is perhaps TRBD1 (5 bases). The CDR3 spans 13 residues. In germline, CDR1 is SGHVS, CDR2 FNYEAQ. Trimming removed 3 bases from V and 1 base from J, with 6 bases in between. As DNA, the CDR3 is TGTGCCAGCAGCTTGGGGCAGAACACTGAAGCTTTCTTT. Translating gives CASSLGQNTEAFF.

The CDR3 here is CASSLIGGDYGYTF. The CDR3 coding sequence is TGTGCCAGCAGCTTGATAGGGGGCGACTATGGCTACACCTTC. The chain links TRBV5-5 to TRBJ1-2, with 7 nucleotides matching TRBD1. The CDR3 is made up of 14 amino acids. V lost 1 base to trimming and J lost 3 bases; unmatched junction nucleotides: 3. Per the germline V gene, CDR1 is SGHKS and CDR2 is YYEKEE (reference sequence).

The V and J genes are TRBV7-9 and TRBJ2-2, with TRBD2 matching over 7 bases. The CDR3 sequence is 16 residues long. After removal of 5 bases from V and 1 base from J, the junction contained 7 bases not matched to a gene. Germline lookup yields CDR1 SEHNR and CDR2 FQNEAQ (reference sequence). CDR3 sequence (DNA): TGTGCCAGCAGCCCAGGTCTAGCGGAGAACACCGGGGAGCTGTTTTTT. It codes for CASSPGLAENTGELFF.

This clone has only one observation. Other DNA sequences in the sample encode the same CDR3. The CDR3 nucleotides are TGTGCCAGCAGCTTAGGAGGTAATTCACCCCTCCACTTT. Translated: CASSLGGNSPLHF. The rearrangement links TRBV7-3 to TRBJ1-6; D unresolved. Germline CDR1 SGHTA, CDR2 FQGTGA. V was clipped by 2 bases and J by 6 bases, with 5 bases between them. The CDR3 spans 13 residues.

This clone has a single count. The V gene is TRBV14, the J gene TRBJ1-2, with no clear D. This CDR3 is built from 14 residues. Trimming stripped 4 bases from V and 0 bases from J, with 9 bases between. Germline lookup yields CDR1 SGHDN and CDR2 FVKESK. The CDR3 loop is CASSPRIANYGYTF. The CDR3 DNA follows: TGTGCCAGCAGCCCTCGAATAGCTAACTATGGCTACACCTTC.

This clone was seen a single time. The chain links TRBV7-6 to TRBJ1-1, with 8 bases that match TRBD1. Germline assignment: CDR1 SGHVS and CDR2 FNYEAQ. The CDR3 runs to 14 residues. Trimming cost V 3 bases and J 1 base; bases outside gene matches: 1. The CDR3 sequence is CASSFGTGNTEAFF. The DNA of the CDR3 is TGTGCCAGCAGCTTCGGGACAGGGAACACTGAAGCTTTCTTT.

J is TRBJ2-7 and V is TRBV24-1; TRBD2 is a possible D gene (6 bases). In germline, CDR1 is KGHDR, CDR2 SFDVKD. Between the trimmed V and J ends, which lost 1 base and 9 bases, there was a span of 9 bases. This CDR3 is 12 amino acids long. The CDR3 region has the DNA TGTGCCACCAGTGATTTCGGAGGGAGGCAGTACTTC. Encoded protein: CATSDFGGRQYF.